Listed below are T cell receptor beta chains from one sample, sequenced in a study of OX40 agonist ivuxolimab in advanced cancers. The data were produced by immunoSEQ multiplex PCR, yet TCRdb's version contains in-frame clones alone and is incomplete. Of tens of thousands of clones listed, roughly 90% are singletons. The source was CD4+ or CD8+ T cells sorted from blood, collected in a trial of the OX40 agonist ivuxolimab. The receptors shown here come from an adult with an advanced solid tumor such as melanoma, head and neck, liver or kidney cancer. Each CDR3 is given with its conserved first and last residue. The D gene is left open where the match is weak. Rows may omit the clone size; those that give it use once, few, many or a size class.

TRBJ2-2	NA	TRBV4-1	once	CASSKNPSLVNTGELFF	TGCGCCAGCAGCAAAAATCCGTCACTAGTAAACACCGGGGAGCTGTTTTTT
TRBJ2-3	TRBD1	TRBV19	NA	CASSVGQGAGDTQYF	TGTGCCAGTAGTGTGGGACAGGGGGCCGGAGATACGCAGTATTTT
TRBJ2-5	TRBD2	TRBV11-3	NA	CASSLDGTSGSQETQYF	TGTGCCAGCAGCTTAGATGGGACTAGCGGGTCCCAAGAGACCCAGTACTTC
TRBJ2-2	TRBD2	TRBV7-3	NA	CASSMGLAAGELFF	TGTGCCAGCAGCATGGGACTAGCCGCCGGGGAGCTGTTTTTT
TRBJ2-2	NA	TRBV6-6	NA	CASRFGTPENTGELFF	TGTGCCAGCAGATTCGGGACGCCAGAGAACACCGGGGAGCTGTTTTTT
TRBJ2-7	NA	TRBV27	NA	CASSLSTASRGEQYF	TGTGCCAGCAGTTTATCGACAGCCTCCCGGGGCGAGCAGTACTTC
TRBJ1-2	NA	TRBV2	NA	CASSEFPRTNYGYTF	TGTGCCAGCAGTGAATTCCCCAGAACTAACTATGGCTACACCTTC
TRBJ2-3	TRBD1	TRBV27	NA	CASNSGGLDTQYF	TGTGCCAGCAACTCAGGGGGTCTAGATACGCAGTATTTT
TRBJ2-1	TRBD2	TRBV19	NA	CASSPGTSGRGNEQFF	TGTGCCAGTAGTCCAGGGACTAGCGGGAGAGGGAATGAGCAGTTCTTC
TRBJ2-2	NA	TRBV5-1	NA	CASSLFRGTNTGELFF	TGCGCCAGCAGCTTGTTCAGGGGCACGAACACCGGGGAGCTGTTTTTT
TRBJ2-1	NA	TRBV13	NA	CASSFRNSGNNEQFF	TGTGCCAGCAGCTTCCGAAATAGCGGTAACAATGAGCAGTTCTTC
TRBJ2-1	TRBD2	TRBV2	NA	CATGGDEQFF	TGTGCCACGGGGGGGGATGAGCAGTTCTTC
TRBJ1-1	NA	TRBV16	NA	CASRANNQKNTEAFF	TGTGCCAGCAGAGCCAATAACCAGAAGAACACTGAAGCTTTCTTT
TRBJ2-3	TRBD1	TRBV4-1	once	CASSQDAFGTGVNTQYF	TGCGCCAGCAGCCAAGATGCATTCGGGACAGGCGTGAATACGCAGTATTTT
TRBJ1-1	NA	TRBV5-4	NA	CASSSRGGIGNTEAFF	TGTGCCAGCAGCTCGAGAGGGGGGATTGGGAACACTGAAGCTTTCTTT
TRBJ2-1	NA	TRBV28	NA	CASSLLVGEQFF	TGTGCCAGCAGTTTACTTGTCGGAGAGCAGTTCTTC
TRBJ2-1	NA	TRBV30	NA	CTWGTALGEQFF	TGTACCTGGGGAACCGCGTTAGGTGAGCAGTTCTTC
TRBJ2-5	TRBD1	TRBV5-1	NA	CASTQGQGETQYF	TGCGCCAGCACCCAGGGACAGGGCGAGACCCAGTACTTC
TRBJ1-5	NA	TRBV6-1	NA	CASSERGLSNQPQHF	TGTGCCAGCAGTGAACGGGGGCTAAGCAATCAGCCCCAGCATTTT
TRBJ2-2	NA	TRBV10-3	few	CAIRKEPGSGNTGELFF	TGTGCCATCAGAAAAGAACCTGGCAGCGGGAACACCGGGGAGCTGTTTTTT
TRBJ2-7	TRBD2	TRBV6-5	NA	CATRKGGSTYEQYF	TGTGCCACCAGAAAAGGCGGGAGCACCTACGAGCAGTACTTC
TRBJ1-2	TRBD1	TRBV30	NA	CHGGDRAFGYTF	TGTCACGGAGGGGACAGAGCATTCGGCTACACCTTC
TRBJ1-3	TRBD1	TRBV5-1	NA	CASSYGTASSGNTIYF	TGCGCCAGCAGCTACGGGACAGCAAGCTCTGGAAACACCATATATTTT
TRBJ1-3	NA	TRBV13	NA	CASSDRGRSGNTIYF	TGTGCCAGCAGCGACCGGGGGCGGTCTGGAAACACCATATATTTT
TRBJ2-2	TRBD1	TRBV10-1	NA	CATSQGLPGQSIVSNTGELFF	TGCGCCACCAGTCAAGGTTTACCGGGACAGTCTATAGTTTCTAACACCGGGGAGCTGTTTTTT
TRBJ1-2	NA	TRBV28	once	CASSHSLVTNYGYTF	TGTGCCAGCAGCCACTCCCTAGTCACTAACTATGGCTACACCTTC
TRBJ2-2	TRBD2	TRBV7-9	NA	CASSPSLMVAGVVTGELFF	TGTGCCAGCAGCCCTTCTCTTATGGTGGCGGGAGTTGTCACCGGGGAGCTGTTTTTT
TRBJ2-7	TRBD2	TRBV30	NA	CAWRDGGVGYEQYF	TGTGCCTGGAGGGATGGGGGGGTCGGCTACGAGCAGTACTTC
TRBJ2-7	TRBD2	TRBV2	NA	CASRPTSGRNEQYF	TGTGCCAGCAGGCCGACTAGCGGGAGAAACGAGCAGTACTTC
TRBJ1-2	NA	TRBV5-1	NA	CASSLAAGDYGYTF	TGCGCCAGCAGCTTGGCCGCAGGCGACTATGGCTACACCTTC
TRBJ1-1	NA	TRBV7-3	NA	CASSYGGNTEAFF	TGTGCCAGCAGCTACGGGGGGAACACTGAAGCTTTCTTT
TRBJ1-2	TRBD1	TRBV6-1	NA	CASTGTTGINYGYTF	TGTGCCAGCACCGGGACGACAGGGATAAACTATGGCTACACCTTC
TRBJ1-1	NA	TRBV6-5	once	CASSRIRDGTTEAFF	TGTGCCAGCAGTCGTATCCGGGACGGTACGACTGAAGCTTTCTTT
TRBJ2-7	NA	TRBV6-4	few	CASSDSSRAPYEQYF	TGTGCCAGCAGTGATTCTTCCCGGGCCCCCTACGAGCAGTACTTC
TRBJ2-1	TRBD1	TRBV9	NA	CASSVTGGVNPEQFF	TGTGCCAGCAGCGTTACAGGGGGCGTAAATCCTGAGCAGTTCTTC
TRBJ2-7	NA	TRBV6-5	NA	CASTPPGADEQYF	TGTGCCAGCACCCCCCCGGGGGCCGACGAGCAGTACTTC
TRBJ2-1	TRBD1	TRBV14	NA	CASSHHSGTGGSEQFF	TGTGCCAGCAGCCACCATAGCGGGACAGGGGGCAGTGAGCAGTTCTTC
TRBJ1-5	TRBD1	TRBV19	few	CASSIAGDRGRRPQHF	TGTGCCAGTAGTATAGCGGGCGACAGGGGCAGGCGGCCCCAGCATTTT
TRBJ2-3	TRBD2	TRBV6-6	NA	CASSYSRGLAGDTQYF	TGTGCCAGCAGTTACTCCCGGGGACTAGCGGGAGATACGCAGTATTTT
TRBJ2-5	NA	TRBV5-4	few	CASSVDERVETQYF	TGTGCCAGCAGCGTGGACGAGCGTGTGGAGACCCAGTACTTC
TRBJ1-2	TRBD1	TRBV11-1	few	CASSGQGAIRGYTF	TGTGCCAGCAGCGGACAGGGGGCAATACGTGGCTACACCTTC
TRBJ1-3	TRBD1	TRBV19	NA	CATGRQGATGNTIYF	TGTGCCACCGGAAGGCAGGGGGCAACAGGAAACACCATATATTTT
TRBJ2-1	TRBD1	TRBV19	NA	CARWTGSYNEQFF	TGTGCCAGATGGACAGGTTCCTACAATGAGCAGTTCTTC
TRBJ2-2	TRBD2	TRBV2	NA	CASSGGTSEGGELFF	TGTGCCAGCAGTGGGGGGACTAGCGAGGGTGGGGAGCTGTTTTTT
TRBJ1-2	NA	TRBV18	few	CASSLQEGYTF	TGTGCCAGCTCACTCCAGGAAGGCTACACCTTC
TRBJ1-2	TRBD1	TRBV6-1	NA	CASSRDRENYGYTF	TGTGCCAGCAGTAGGGACAGGGAGAACTATGGCTACACCTTC
TRBJ1-3	NA	TRBV9	few	CASSVGGGQGNTIYF	TGTGCCAGCAGCGTCGGAGGGGGTCAGGGAAACACCATATATTTT
TRBJ2-5	NA	TRBV4-1	few	CASSLSPQETQYF	TGCGCCAGCTCCTTATCTCCCCAAGAGACCCAGTACTTC
TRBJ2-2	TRBD1	TRBV5-1	NA	CASSQWGTGASDTGELFF	TGCGCCAGCAGCCAATGGGGGACAGGGGCGTCGGACACCGGGGAGCTGTTTTTT
TRBJ1-1	NA	TRBV6-1	NA	CASRVTEPEAFF	TGTGCCAGCAGGGTTACAGAACCTGAAGCTTTCTTT
TRBJ2-2	TRBD2	TRBV5-1	once	CASSFYIAGALGTGELFF	TGCGCCAGCAGCTTCTACATAGCGGGAGCGTTGGGCACCGGGGAGCTGTTTTTT
TRBJ1-2	TRBD1	TRBV6-1	NA	CASSEDKWQGVDGYTF	TGTGCCAGCAGTGAAGATAAGTGGCAGGGGGTAGACGGCTACACCTTC